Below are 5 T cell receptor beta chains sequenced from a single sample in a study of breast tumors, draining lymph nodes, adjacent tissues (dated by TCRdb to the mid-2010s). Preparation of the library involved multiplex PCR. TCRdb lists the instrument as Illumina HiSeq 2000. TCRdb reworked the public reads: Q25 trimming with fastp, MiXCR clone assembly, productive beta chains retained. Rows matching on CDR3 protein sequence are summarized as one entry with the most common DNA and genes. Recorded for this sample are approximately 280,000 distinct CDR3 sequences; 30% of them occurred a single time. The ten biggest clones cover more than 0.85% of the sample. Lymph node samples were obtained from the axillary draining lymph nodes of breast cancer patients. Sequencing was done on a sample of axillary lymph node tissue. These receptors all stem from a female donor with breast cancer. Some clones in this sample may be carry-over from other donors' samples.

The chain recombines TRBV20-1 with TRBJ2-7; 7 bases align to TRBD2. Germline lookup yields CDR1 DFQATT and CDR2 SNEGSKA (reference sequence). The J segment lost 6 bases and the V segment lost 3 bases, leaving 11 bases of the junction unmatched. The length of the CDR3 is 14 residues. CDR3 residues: CSARLASGPSEQYF. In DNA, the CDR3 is TGCAGTGCTAGGTTGGCTAGCGGCCCCTCCGAGCAGTACTTC.

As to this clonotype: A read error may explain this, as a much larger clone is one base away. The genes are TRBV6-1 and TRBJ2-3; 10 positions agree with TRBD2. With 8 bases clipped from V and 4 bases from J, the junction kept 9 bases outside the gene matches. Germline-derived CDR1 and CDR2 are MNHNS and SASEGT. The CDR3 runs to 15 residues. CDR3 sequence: CASGPLAGVADTQYF. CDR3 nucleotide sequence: TGTGCCAGCGGGCCGCTAGCGGGAGTTGCAGATACGCAGTATTTT.

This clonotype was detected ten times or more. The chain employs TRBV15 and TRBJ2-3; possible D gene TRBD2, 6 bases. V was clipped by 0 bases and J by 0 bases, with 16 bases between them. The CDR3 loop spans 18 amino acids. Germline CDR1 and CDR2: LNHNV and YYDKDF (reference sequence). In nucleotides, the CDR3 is TGTGCCACCAGCAGAGATCCGGGTCTCGGGGGTAGCACAGATACGCAGTATTTT. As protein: CATSRDPGLGGSTDTQYF. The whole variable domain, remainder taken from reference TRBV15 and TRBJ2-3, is DAMVIQNPRYQVTQFGKPVTLSCSQTLNHNVMYWYQQKSSQAPKLLFHYYDKDFNNEADTPDNFQSRRPNTSFCFLDIRSPGLGDTAMYLCATSRDPGLGGSTDTQYFGPGTRLTVL.

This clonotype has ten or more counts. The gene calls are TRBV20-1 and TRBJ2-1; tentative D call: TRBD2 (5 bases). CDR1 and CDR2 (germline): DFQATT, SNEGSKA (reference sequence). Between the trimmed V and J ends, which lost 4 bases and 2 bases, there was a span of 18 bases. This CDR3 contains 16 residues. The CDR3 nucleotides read TGCAGTGCTATCCCACAGCGGCCCCAAACCTACAATGAGCAGTTCTTC. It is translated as CSAIPQRPQTYNEQFF.

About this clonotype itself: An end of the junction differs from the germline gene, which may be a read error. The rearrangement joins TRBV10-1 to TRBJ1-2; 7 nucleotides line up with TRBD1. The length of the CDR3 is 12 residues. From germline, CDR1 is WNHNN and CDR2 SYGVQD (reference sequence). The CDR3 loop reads CATATGTYGHTF. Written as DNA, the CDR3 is TGCGCCACCGCGACAGGGACCTATGGCCACACCTTC.